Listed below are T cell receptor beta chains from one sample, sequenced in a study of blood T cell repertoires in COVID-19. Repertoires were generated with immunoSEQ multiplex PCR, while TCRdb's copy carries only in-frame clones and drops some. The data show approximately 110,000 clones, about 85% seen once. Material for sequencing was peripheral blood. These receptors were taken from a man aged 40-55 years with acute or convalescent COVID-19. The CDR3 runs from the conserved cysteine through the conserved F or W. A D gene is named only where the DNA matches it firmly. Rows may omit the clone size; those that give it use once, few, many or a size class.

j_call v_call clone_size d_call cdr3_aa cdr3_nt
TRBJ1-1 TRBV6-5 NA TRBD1 CASSLLQGDTEAFF TGTGCCAGCAGCCTATTACAGGGGGACACTGAAGCTTTCTTT
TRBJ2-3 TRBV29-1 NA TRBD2 CSVERGSGGYTDTQYF TGCAGCGTTGAAAGGGGTAGCGGGGGCTACACAGATACGCAGTATTTT
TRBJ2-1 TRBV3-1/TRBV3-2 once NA CASSQDLGESSYNEQFF TGTGCCAGCAGCCAAGATCTAGGGGAAAGCTCCTACAATGAGCAGTTCTTC
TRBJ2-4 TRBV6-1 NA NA CASSEAAGGQGSDIQYF TGTGCCAGCAGTGAAGCAGCGGGGGGACAGGGGTCCGACATTCAGTACTTC
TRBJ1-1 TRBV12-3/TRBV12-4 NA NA CASSLVAGAEAFF TGTGCCAGCAGTTTAGTGGCAGGGGCTGAAGCTTTCTTT
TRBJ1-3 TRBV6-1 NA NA CASSEQAGNTIYF TGTGCCAGCAGTGAACAGGCAGGAAACACCATATATTTT
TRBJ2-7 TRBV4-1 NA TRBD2 CASSQDRLAGGFSYEQYF TGCGCCAGCAGCCAAGATCGACTAGCGGGGGGCTTTTCCTACGAGCAGTACTTC
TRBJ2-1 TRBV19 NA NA CASSIDRGDSYNEQFF TGTGCCAGTAGTATAGATCGAGGAGACTCCTACAATGAGCAGTTCTTC
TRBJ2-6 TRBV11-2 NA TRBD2 CASSVRASGGAAGANVLTF TGTGCCAGCAGCGTCCGGGCTAGCGGGGGGGCTGCTGGGGCCAACGTCCTGACTTTC
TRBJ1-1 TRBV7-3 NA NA CASSSEQGFATEAFF TGTGCCAGCAGCTCGGAACAGGGATTTGCCACTGAAGCTTTCTTT
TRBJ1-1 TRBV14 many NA CASSQIEAFMNTEAFF TGTGCCAGCAGCCAGATAGAGGCTTTCATGAACACTGAAGCTTTCTTT
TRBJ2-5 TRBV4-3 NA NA CASSQGQQETQYF TGCGCCAGCAGCCAAGGCCAGCAAGAGACCCAGTACTTC
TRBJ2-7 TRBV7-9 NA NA CASSLVLTGGTYEQYF TGTGCCAGCAGCTTAGTATTGACGGGGGGCACCTACGAGCAGTACTTC
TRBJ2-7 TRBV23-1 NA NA CASSQPNRDRGEQYF TGCGCCAGCAGTCAACCCAACAGGGATAGAGGCGAGCAGTACTTC
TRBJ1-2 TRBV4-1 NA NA CASSQGGGQYGYTF TGCGCCAGCAGCCAAGGAGGCGGACAGTATGGCTACACCTTC
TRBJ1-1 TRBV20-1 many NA CSAQGTTEAFF TGCAGTGCACAGGGAACCACTGAAGCTTTCTTT
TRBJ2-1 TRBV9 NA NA CASSPNSYNEQFF TGTGCCAGCAGCCCTAACTCGTACAATGAGCAGTTCTTC
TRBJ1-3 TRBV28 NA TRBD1 CASVGQGSGNTIYF TGTGCCAGCGTCGGACAGGGCTCTGGAAACACCATATATTTT
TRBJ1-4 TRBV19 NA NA CASSYRALNEKLFF TGTGCCAGTAGTTACAGGGCCCTAAATGAAAAACTGTTTTTT
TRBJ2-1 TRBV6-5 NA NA CASKGGSYNEQFF TGTGCCAGCAAAGGAGGGTCCTACAATGAGCAGTTCTTC
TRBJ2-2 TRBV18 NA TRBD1 CASSPPNSGPGQGANTGELFF TGTGCCAGCTCACCACCGAACAGTGGCCCAGGACAGGGGGCGAACACCGGGGAGCTGTTTTTT
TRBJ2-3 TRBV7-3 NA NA CASSLRPTSTDTQYF TGTGCCAGCAGCTTAAGGCCGACTAGCACAGATACGCAGTATTTT
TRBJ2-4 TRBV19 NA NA CASSISGYKNIQYF TGTGCCAGTAGTATAAGCGGCTACAAAAACATTCAGTACTTC
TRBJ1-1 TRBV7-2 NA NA CASSLTEAFF TGTGCCAGCAGCCTCACTGAAGCTTTCTTT